This entry describes one TCR beta chain. The antigen remains unidentified. This specimen belongs to a study of cytotoxic CD8 clonotypes in ibrutinib-treated CLL. On the study more broadly: Partial responses totalled about 24 and complete responses 2; after median approximately 64 months, about 15 remained remitted and around twelve progressed.

The method was immunoSEQ multiplex PCR; TCRdb's version includes in-frame clones alone and lacks a portion of them. The table records more than 110,000 clones, around 93% of them present only once. Whole-study findings and limits: Sustained-remission patients were sampled at different times than progressing patients were.

This CDR3 region has 14 residues. V was trimmed by 7 bases and J by 9 bases, leaving 21 bases between them. The V gene's germline CDR1 is MNHEY and CDR2 SMNVEV (reference sequence). This clonotype was sampled from a human donor with chronic lymphocytic leukemia. Sample: PBMCs, taken after 12 months of ibrutinib treatment. The rearrangement joins TRBV27 to TRBJ1-1; D is possibly TRBD1 (5 bases). The CDR3 protein is CASTLGLTGGKAFF. The CDR3 nucleotides read TGTGCCAGCACCCTGGGTTTAACGGGGGGGAAAGCTTTCTTT.